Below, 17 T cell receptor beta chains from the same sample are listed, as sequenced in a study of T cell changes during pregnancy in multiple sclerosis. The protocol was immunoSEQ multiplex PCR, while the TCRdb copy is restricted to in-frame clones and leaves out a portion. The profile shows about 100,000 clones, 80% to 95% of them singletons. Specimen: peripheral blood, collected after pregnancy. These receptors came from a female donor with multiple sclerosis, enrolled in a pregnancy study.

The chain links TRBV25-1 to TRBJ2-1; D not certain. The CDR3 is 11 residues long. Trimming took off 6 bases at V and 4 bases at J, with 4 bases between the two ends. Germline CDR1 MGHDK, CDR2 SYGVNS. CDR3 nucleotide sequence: TGTGCCAGCAGCGGGTACAATGAGCAGTTCTTC. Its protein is CASSGYNEQFF.

Here the CDR3 DNA reads TGTGCCAGCAGCGTAGTTGGGACTAGCGAGCAGTACTTC. This translates into CASSVVGTSEQYF. The chain couples TRBV9 to TRBJ2-7, with 8 positions matching TRBD2. J gave up 6 bases and V 0 bases, and 2 bases lay outside the gene matches. From germline, CDR1 is SGDLS and CDR2 YYNGEE. The CDR3 sequence is 13 residues long. The full variable domain, completed using reference TRBV9 and TRBJ2-7, is DSGVTQTPKHLITATGQRVTLRCSPRSGDLSVYWYQQSLDQGLQFLIQYYNGEERAKGNILERFSAQQFPDLHSELNLSSLELGDSALYFCASSVVGTSEQYFGPGTRLTVT.

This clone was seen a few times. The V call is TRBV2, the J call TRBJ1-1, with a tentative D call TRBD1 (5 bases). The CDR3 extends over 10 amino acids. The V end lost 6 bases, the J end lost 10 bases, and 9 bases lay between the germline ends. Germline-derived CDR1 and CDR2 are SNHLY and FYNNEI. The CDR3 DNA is TGTGCCAGCAGGGACATAGGAGCTTTCTTT. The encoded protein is CASRDIGAFF.

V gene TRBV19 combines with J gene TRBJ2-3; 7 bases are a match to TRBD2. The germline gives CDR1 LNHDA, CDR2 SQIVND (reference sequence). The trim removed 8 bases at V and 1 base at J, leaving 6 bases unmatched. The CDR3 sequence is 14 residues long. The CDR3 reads CASERGEGTDTQYF. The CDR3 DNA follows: TGTGCCAGTGAGCGGGGAGAAGGCACAGATACGCAGTATTTT.

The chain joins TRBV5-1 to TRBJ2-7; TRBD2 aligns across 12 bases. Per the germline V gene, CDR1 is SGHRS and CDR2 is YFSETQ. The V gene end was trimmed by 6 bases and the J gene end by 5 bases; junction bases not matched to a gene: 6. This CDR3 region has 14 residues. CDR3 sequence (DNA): TGCGCCAGCAACACGGGACTAGCGGGTGACGAGCAGTACTTC. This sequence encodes CASNTGLAGDEQYF.

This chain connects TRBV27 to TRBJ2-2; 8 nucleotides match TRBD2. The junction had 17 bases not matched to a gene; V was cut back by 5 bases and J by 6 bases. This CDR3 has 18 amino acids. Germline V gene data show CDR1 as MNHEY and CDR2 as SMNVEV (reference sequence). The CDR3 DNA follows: TGTGCCAGCAGTCCGTCCCTAGGCGCGGGAGGCCTTCCCGGGGAGCTGTTTTTT. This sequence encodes CASSPSLGAGGLPGELFF.

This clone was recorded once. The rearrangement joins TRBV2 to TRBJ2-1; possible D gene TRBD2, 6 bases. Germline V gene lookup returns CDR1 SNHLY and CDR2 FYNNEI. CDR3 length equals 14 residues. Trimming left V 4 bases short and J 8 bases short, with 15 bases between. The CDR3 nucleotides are TGTGCCAGCAGTGTATGGCAGGGAGGCTATGAGCAGTTCTTC. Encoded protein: CASSVWQGGYEQFF.

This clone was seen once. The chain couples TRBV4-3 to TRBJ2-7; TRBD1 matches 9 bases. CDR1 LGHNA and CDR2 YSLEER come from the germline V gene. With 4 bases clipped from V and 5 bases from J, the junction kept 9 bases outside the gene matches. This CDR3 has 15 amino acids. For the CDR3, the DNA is TGCGCCAGCAGCCGAGGGACAGGGCTTGGGGACGAGCAGTACTTC. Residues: CASSRGTGLGDEQYF.

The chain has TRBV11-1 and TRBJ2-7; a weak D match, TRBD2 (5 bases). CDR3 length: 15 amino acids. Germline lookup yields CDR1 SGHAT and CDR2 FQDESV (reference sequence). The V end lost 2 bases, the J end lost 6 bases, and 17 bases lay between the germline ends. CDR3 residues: CASSLLGTGSGEQYF. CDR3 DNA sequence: TGTGCCAGCAGCTTATTGGGAACGGGATCGGGCGAGCAGTACTTC.

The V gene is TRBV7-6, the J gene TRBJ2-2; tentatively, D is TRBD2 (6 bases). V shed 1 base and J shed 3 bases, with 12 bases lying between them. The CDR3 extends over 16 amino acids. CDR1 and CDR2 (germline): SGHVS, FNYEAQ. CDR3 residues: CASSLGGGVYTGELFF. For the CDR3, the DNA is TGTGCCAGCAGCTTAGGAGGAGGGGTATACACCGGGGAGCTGTTTTTT.

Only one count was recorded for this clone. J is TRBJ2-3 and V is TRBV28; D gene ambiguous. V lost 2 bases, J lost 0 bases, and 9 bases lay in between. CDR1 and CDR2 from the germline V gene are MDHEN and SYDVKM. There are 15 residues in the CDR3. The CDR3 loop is CASSLEQHSTDTQYF. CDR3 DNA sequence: TGTGCCAGCAGTTTAGAACAGCATAGCACAGATACGCAGTATTTT.

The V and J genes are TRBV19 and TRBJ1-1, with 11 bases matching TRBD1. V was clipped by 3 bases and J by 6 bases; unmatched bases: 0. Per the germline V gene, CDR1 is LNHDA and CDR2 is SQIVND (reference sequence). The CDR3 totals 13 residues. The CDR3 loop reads CASSMDRGPEAFF. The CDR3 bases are TGTGCCAGTAGTATGGACAGGGGGCCTGAAGCTTTCTTT.

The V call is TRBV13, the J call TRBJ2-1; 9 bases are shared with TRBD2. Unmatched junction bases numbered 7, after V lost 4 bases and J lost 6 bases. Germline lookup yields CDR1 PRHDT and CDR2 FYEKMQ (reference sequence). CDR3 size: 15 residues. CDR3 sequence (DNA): TGTGCCAGCAGCTGGAATAGCGGGAGCGTCAATGAGCAGTTCTTC. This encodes CASSWNSGSVNEQFF.

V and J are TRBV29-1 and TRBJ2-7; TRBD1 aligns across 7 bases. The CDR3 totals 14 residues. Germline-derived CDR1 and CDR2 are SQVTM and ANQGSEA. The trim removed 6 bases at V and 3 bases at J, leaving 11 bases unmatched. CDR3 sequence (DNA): TGCAGCGTCAAACAGGGGTTGTACGGCTACGAGCAGTACTTC. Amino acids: CSVKQGLYGYEQYF.

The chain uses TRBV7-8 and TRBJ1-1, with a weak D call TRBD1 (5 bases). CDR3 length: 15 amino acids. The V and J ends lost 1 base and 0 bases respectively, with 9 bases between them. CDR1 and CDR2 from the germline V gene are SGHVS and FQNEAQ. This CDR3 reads CASSLVAGLNTEAFF. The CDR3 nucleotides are TGTGCCAGCAGCTTAGTCGCAGGGCTGAACACTGAAGCTTTCTTT.

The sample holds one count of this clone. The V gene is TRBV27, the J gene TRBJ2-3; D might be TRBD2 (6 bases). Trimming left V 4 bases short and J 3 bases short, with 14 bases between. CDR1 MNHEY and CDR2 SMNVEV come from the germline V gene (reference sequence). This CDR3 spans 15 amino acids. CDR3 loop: CASSWAGRGTDTQYF. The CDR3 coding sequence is TGTGCCAGCAGTTGGGCGGGAAGGGGTACAGATACGCAGTATTTT.

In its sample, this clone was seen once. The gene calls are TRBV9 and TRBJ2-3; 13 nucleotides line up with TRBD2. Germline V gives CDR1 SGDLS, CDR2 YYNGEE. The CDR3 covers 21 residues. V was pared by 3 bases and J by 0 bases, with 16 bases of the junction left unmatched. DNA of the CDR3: TGTGCCAGCAGCGCGCTGACCGGGACTAGCGGGACACAATCTAGCACAGATACGCAGTATTTT. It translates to CASSALTGTSGTQSSTDTQYF.